The rows below give T cell receptor beta chains drawn from one sample of a study of T-cell reconstitution after alpha-beta-depleted transplantation in children. TCRdb reanalysed the PCR reads using MiXCR and keeps one entry per CDR3 protein. The data contain about 70,000 distinct CDR3 sequences, 11% of them seen just once; the ten biggest clones take up about 12%. The sequenced sample was PBMCs, obtained before TCRalphabeta/CD19-depleted stem cell transplant. All receptors derive from a boy aged 5-17 years with acute myeloid leukemia, due to receive a stem cell transplant. CDR3s include the opening cysteine and the closing phenylalanine or tryptophan. Fields, in order: clone size, CDR3 length, J gene, D gene, V gene, CDR3 protein, CDR3 DNA. The D gene is left open where the match is weak. Only some rows state a clone size, as once, few, many or a class for expanded clones.

clone_size: many
cdr3_length: 15
j_call: TRBJ2-5
d_call: NA
v_call: TRBV6-2/TRBV6-3
cdr3_aa: CASSYPGLGQETQYF
cdr3_nt: TGTGCCAGCAGTTACCCCGGCCTCGGGCAAGAGACCCAGTACTTC

clone_size: few
cdr3_length: 13
j_call: TRBJ1-2
d_call: NA
v_call: TRBV27
cdr3_aa: CASRPKGESGYTF
cdr3_nt: TGTGCCAGCCGGCCAAAGGGGGAAAGTGGCTACACCTTC

clone_size: many
cdr3_length: 12
j_call: TRBJ1-6
d_call: NA
v_call: TRBV15
cdr3_aa: CATAWTNSPLHF
cdr3_nt: TGTGCCACCGCATGGACGAATTCACCCCTCCACTTT

clone_size: many
cdr3_length: 13
j_call: TRBJ2-2
d_call: NA
v_call: TRBV27
cdr3_aa: CASSLPVPGELFF
cdr3_nt: TGTGCCAGCAGCCTGCCCGTCCCCGGGGAGCTGTTTTTT

clone_size: many
cdr3_length: 14
j_call: TRBJ2-7
d_call: TRBD2
v_call: TRBV12-3/TRBV12-4
cdr3_aa: CASSTGGGNYEQYF
cdr3_nt: TGTGCCAGCAGTACCGGCGGGGGGAACTACGAGCAGTACTTC

clone_size: many
cdr3_length: 15
j_call: TRBJ2-3
d_call: NA
v_call: TRBV20-1
cdr3_aa: CSAPLGVRNTDTQYF
cdr3_nt: TGCAGTGCCCCGCTGGGAGTGAGAAACACAGATACGCAGTATTTT

clone_size: many
cdr3_length: 21
j_call: TRBJ2-3
d_call: NA
v_call: TRBV11-2
cdr3_aa: CASSLVRGLVGDQSVADTQYF
cdr3_nt: TGTGCCAGCAGCTTAGTCCGTGGTTTGGTGGGGGACCAAAGTGTGGCAGATACGCAGTATTTT

clone_size: many
cdr3_length: 13
j_call: TRBJ1-1
d_call: NA
v_call: TRBV7-9
cdr3_aa: CASSLEGYGEAFF
cdr3_nt: TGTGCCAGCAGCTTAGAGGGGTACGGTGAAGCTTTCTTT

clone_size: NA
cdr3_length: 16
j_call: TRBJ2-1
d_call: NA
v_call: TRBV7-8
cdr3_aa: CASSLALGGGRDEQFF
cdr3_nt: TGTGCCAGCAGCTTAGCGCTAGGAGGGGGACGGGACGAGCAGTTCTTC

clone_size: many
cdr3_length: 13
j_call: TRBJ1-2
d_call: NA
v_call: TRBV28
cdr3_aa: CASSKDGGYGYTF
cdr3_nt: TGTGCCAGCAGCAAGGACGGGGGCTATGGCTACACCTTC

clone_size: NA
cdr3_length: 13
j_call: TRBJ2-1
d_call: NA
v_call: TRBV25-1
cdr3_aa: CASSGIWSNEQFF
cdr3_nt: TGTGCCAGCAGTGGGATTTGGAGCAATGAGCAGTTCTTC

clone_size: many
cdr3_length: 14
j_call: TRBJ2-2
d_call: NA
v_call: TRBV11-2
cdr3_aa: CASSPPRVSGELFF
cdr3_nt: TGTGCCAGCAGCCCCCCCCGTGTGTCCGGGGAGCTGTTTTTT

clone_size: many
cdr3_length: 14
j_call: TRBJ2-1
d_call: NA
v_call: TRBV9
cdr3_aa: CASKMGLLGDEQFF
cdr3_nt: TGTGCCAGCAAAATGGGTCTTTTGGGGGATGAGCAGTTCTTC

clone_size: medium-sized
cdr3_length: 15
j_call: TRBJ2-3
d_call: NA
v_call: TRBV5-6
cdr3_aa: CASSLSAGSTDTQYF
cdr3_nt: TGTGCCAGCAGCTTGAGTGCGGGTAGCACAGATACGCAGTATTTT

clone_size: many
cdr3_length: 16
j_call: TRBJ1-5
d_call: NA
v_call: TRBV7-2
cdr3_aa: CASSLGGRVRISPQHF
cdr3_nt: TGTGCCAGCAGCTTAGGCGGAAGGGTGAGAATCTCACCCCAGCATTTT

clone_size: many
cdr3_length: 15
j_call: TRBJ2-7
d_call: TRBD1
v_call: TRBV5-6
cdr3_aa: CASSLVGQGAYEQYF
cdr3_nt: TGTGCCAGCAGCTTGGTGGGACAGGGGGCCTACGAGCAGTACTTC